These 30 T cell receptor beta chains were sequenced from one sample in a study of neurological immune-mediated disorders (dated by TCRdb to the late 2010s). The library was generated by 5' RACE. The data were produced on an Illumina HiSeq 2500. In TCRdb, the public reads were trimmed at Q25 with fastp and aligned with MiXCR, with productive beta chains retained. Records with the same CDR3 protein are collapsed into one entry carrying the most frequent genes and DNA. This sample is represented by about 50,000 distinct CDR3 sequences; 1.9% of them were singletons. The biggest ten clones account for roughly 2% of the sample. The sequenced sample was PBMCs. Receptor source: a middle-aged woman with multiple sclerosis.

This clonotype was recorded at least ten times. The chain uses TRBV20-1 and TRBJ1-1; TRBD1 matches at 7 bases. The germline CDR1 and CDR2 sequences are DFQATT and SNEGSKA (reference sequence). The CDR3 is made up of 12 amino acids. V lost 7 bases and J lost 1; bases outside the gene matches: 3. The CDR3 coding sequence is TGCAGTGTATGGACAGGGAACACTGAAGCTTTCTTT. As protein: CSVWTGNTEAFF.

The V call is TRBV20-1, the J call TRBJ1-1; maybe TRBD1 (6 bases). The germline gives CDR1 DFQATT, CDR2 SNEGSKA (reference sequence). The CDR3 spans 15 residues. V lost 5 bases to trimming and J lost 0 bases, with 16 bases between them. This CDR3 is CSALLYGGLNTEAFF. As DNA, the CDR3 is TGCAGTGCTCTCCTATATGGGGGCTTGAACACTGAAGCTTTCTTT.

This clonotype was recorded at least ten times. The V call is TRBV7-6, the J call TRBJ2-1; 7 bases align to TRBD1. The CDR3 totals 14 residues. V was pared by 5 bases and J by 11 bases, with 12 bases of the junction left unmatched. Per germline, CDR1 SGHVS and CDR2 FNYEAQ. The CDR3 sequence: CASSAATGTVKQFF. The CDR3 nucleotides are TGTGCCAGCAGCGCTGCCACCGGGACAGTAAAGCAGTTCTTC.

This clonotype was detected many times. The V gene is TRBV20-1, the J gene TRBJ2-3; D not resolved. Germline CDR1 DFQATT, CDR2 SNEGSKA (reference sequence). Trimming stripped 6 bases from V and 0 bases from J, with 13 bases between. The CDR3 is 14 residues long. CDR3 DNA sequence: TGCAGTGCCCCGCGAGCCTTGAGCACAGATACGCAGTATTTT. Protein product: CSAPRALSTDTQYF.

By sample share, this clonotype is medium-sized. DNA of the CDR3: TGCGCCAGCAGCTTACGGGCCCTAAACACTGAAGCTTTCTTT. Residues: CASSLRALNTEAFF. The chain recombines TRBV5-1 with TRBJ1-1; D gene ambiguous. Germline assignment: CDR1 SGHRS and CDR2 YFSETQ. This CDR3 has 14 residues. V was trimmed by 2 bases and J by 2 bases, leaving 10 bases between them.

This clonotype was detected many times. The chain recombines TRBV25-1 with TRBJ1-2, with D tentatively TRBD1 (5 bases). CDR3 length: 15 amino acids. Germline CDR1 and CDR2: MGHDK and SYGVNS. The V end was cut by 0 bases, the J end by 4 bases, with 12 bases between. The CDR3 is CASSEYKGPVYGYTF. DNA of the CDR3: TGTGCCAGCAGTGAATATAAGGGGCCGGTCTATGGCTACACCTTC.

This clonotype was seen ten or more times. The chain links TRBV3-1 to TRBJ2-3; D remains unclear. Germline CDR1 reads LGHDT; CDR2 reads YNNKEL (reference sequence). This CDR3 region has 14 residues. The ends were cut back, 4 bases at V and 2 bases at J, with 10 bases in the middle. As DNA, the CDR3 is TGTGCCAGCAGCCCGTATGACATCACAGATACGCAGTATTTT. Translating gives CASSPYDITDTQYF.

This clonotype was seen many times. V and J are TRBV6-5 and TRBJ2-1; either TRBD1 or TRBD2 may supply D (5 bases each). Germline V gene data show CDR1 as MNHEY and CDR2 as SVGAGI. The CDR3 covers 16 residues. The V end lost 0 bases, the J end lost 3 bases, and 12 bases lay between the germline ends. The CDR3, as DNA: TGTGCCAGCAGTTACTCAGGAACTAGGGGCTACAATGAGCAGTTCTTC. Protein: CASSYSGTRGYNEQFF.

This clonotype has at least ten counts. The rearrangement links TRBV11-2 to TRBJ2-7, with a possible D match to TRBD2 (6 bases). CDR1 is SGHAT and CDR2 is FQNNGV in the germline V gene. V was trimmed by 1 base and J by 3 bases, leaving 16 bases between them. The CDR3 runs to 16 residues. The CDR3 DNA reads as TGTGCCAGCAGCTTAGTATTCGGGGGTGGGGACTACGAGCAGTACTTC. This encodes CASSLVFGGGDYEQYF.

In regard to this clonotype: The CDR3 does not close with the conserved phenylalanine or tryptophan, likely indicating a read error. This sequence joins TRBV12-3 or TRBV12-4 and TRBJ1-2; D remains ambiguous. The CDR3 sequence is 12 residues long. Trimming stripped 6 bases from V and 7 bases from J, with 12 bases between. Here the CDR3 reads CASSLYGVGYTC. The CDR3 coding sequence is TGTGCCAGCAGCCTCTACGGCGTTGGCTACACCTGC.

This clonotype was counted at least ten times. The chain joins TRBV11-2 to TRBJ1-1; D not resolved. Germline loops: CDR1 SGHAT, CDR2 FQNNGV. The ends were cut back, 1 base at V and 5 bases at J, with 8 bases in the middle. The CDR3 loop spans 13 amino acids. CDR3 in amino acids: CASSLGKLTEAFF. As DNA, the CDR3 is TGTGCCAGCAGCTTAGGTAAATTGACTGAAGCTTTCTTT.

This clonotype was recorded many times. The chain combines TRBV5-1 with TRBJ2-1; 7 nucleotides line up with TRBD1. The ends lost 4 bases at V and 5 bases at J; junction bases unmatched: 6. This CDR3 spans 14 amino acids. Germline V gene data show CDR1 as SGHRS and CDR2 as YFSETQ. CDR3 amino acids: CASSTGDSHNEQFF. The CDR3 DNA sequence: TGCGCCAGCAGCACCGGGGACAGTCACAATGAGCAGTTCTTC. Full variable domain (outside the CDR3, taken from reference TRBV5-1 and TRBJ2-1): KAGVTQTPRYLIKTRGQQVTLSCSPISGHRSVSWYQQTPGQGLQFLFEYFSETQRNKGNFPGRFSGRQFSNSRSEMNVSTLELGDSALYLCASSTGDSHNEQFFGPGTRLTVL.

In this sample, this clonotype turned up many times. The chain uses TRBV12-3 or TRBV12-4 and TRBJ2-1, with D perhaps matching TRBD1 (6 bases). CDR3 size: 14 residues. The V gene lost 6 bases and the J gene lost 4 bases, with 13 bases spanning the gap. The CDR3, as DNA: TGTGCCAGCAGCACCGGGACACTATACAATGAGCAGTTCTTC. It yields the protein CASSTGTLYNEQFF.

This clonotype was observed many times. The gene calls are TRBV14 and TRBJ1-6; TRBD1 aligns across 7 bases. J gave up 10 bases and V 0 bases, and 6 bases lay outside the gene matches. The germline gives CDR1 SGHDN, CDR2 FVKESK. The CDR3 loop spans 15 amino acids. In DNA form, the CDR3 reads TGTGCCAGCAGCCAAGATGCGAGGGGGCTATCACCCCTCCACTTT. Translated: CASSQDARGLSPLHF.

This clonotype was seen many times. CDR3 sequence: CASSPRIAGLPFTDTQYF. CDR3 in DNA: TGCGCCAGCAGTCCAAGGATAGCGGGGTTACCATTCACAGATACGCAGTATTTT. V is TRBV4-1 and J is TRBJ2-3; 8 bases align to TRBD2. The CDR3 length is 18 residues. Unmatched junction bases numbered 16, after V lost 6 bases and J lost 2 bases. The germline gives CDR1 MGHRA, CDR2 YSYEKL.

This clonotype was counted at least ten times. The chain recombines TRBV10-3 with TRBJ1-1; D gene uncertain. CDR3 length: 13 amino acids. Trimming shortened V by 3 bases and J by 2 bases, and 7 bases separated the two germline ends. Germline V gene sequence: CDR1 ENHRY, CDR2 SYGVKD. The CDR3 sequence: CAISEWGNTEAFF. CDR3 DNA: TGTGCCATCAGTGAATGGGGTAACACTGAAGCTTTCTTT.

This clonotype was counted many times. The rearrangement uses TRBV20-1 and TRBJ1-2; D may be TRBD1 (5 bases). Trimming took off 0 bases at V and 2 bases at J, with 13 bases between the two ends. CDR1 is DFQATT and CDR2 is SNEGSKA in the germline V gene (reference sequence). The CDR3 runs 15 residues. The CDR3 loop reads CSARDRDSWNYGYTF. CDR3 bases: TGCAGTGCTAGAGACCGGGACTCATGGAACTATGGCTACACCTTC.

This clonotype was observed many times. The DNA of the CDR3 is TGCGCCAGCAGCCAAGGTTCGGCGGGTGAAAGGGGCTACACCTTC. This encodes CASSQGSAGERGYTF. This chain connects TRBV4-1 to TRBJ1-2; D is unresolved. The V end was cut by 1 base, the J end by 8 bases, with 17 bases between. The CDR3 is 15 residues long. Germline CDR1 is MGHRA and CDR2 is YSYEKL.

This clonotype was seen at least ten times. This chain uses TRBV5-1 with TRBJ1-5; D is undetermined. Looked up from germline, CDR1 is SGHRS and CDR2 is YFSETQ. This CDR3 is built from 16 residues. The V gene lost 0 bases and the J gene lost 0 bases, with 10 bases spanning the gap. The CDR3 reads CASSLGAGNSNQPQHF. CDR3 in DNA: TGCGCCAGCAGCTTGGGGGCGGGGAATAGCAATCAGCCCCAGCATTTT.

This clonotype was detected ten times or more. The DNA for the CDR3 is TGCAGTGCGGCCCGGACAGGAGACTATGGCTACACCTTC. Protein: CSAARTGDYGYTF. The J gene is TRBJ1-2, the V gene TRBV20-1; 7 bases fit TRBD1. The J segment lost 3 bases and the V segment lost 6 bases, leaving 7 bases of the junction unmatched. CDR1 is DFQATT, CDR2 SNEGSKA, per germline (reference sequence). This CDR3 has 13 amino acids.

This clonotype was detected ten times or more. The CDR3 spells CASSFGDGGNEQFF. CDR3 nucleotide sequence: TGTGCCAGCAGTTTCGGGGACGGGGGAAATGAGCAGTTCTTC. V gene TRBV12-3 or TRBV12-4 combines with J gene TRBJ2-1; possibly TRBD2 for D (6 bases). This CDR3 is 14 amino acids long. V gave up 3 bases and J gave up 7 bases, with 13 bases separating them.

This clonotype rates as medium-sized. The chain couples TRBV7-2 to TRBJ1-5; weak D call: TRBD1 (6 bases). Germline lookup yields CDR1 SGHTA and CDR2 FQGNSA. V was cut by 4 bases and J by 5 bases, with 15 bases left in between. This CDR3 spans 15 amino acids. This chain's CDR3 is CASSSWINRDQPQHF. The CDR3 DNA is TGTGCCAGCAGCTCGTGGATAAACAGGGATCAGCCCCAGCATTTT. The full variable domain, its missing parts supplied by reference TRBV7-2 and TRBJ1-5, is GAGVSQSPSNKVTEKGKDVELRCDPISGHTALYWYRQSLGQGLEFLIYFQGNSAPDKSGLPSDRFSAERTGGSVSTLTIQRTQQEDSAVYLCASSSWINRDQPQHFGDGTRLSIL.

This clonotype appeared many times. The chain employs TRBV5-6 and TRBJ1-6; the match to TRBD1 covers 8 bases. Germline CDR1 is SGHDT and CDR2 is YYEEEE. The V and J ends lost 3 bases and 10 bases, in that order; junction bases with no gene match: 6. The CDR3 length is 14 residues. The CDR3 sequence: CASSSFNRGSPLHF. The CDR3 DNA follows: TGTGCCAGCAGCTCTTTTAACAGGGGGTCACCCCTCCACTTT.

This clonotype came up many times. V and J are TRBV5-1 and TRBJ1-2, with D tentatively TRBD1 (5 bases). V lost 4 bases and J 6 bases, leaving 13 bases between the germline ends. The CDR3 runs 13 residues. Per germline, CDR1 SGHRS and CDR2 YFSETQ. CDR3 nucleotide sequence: TGCGCCAGCAGCCGGGACGGACGTCATGGCTACACCTTC. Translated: CASSRDGRHGYTF. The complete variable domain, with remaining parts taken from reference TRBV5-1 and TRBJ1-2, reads KAGVTQTPRYLIKTRGQQVTLSCSPISGHRSVSWYQQTPGQGLQFLFEYFSETQRNKGNFPGRFSGRQFSNSRSEMNVSTLELGDSALYLCASSRDGRHGYTFGSGTRLTVV.

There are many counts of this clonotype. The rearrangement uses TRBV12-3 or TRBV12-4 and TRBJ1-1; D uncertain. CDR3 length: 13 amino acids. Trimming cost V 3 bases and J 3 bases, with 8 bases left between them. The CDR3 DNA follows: TGTGCCAGCAGTTTCAATGGGTACACTGAAGCTTTCTTT. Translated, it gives CASSFNGYTEAFF.

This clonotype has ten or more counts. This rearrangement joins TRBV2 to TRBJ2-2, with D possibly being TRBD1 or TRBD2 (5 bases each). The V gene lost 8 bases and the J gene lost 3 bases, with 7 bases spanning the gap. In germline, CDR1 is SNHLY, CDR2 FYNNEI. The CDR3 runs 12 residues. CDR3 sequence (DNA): TGTGCCAGCGGGGACCACACCGGGGAGCTGTTTTTT. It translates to CASGDHTGELFF.

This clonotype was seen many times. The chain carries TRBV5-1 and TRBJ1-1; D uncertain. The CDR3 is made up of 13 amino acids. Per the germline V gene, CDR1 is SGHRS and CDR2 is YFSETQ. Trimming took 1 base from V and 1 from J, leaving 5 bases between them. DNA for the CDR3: TGCGCCAGCAGCTTGCAAGAGAACACTGAAGCTTTCTTT. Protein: CASSLQENTEAFF.

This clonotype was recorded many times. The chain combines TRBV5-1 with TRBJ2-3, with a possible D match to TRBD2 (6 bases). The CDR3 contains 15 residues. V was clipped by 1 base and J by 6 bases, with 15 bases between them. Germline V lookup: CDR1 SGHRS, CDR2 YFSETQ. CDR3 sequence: CASSLTAGKSDTQYF. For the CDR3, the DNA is TGCGCCAGCAGCTTGACGGCGGGGAAATCGGATACGCAGTATTTT.

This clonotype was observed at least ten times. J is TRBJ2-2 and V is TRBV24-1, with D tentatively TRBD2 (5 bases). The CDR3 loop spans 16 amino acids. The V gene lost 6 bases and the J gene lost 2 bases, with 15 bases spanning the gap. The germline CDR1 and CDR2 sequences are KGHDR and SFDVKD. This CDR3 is CATSTPREGNTGELFF. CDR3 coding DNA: TGTGCCACCAGTACTCCGCGAGAGGGTAACACCGGGGAGCTGTTTTTT.

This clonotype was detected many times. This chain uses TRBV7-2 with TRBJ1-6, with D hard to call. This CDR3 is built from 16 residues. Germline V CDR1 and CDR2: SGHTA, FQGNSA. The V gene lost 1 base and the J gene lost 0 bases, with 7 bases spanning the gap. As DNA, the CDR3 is TGTGCCAGCAGCTTAGTGAAGGGCTCCTATAATTCACCCCTCCACTTT. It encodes CASSLVKGSYNSPLHF.